This entry concerns a single T cell receptor beta chain. Its antigen is still unknown. In the same sample, other DNA sequences code for this CDR3. This specimen belongs to a study of Ad26.COV2.S vaccination and SARS-CoV-2 variants. Points from the study as a whole: It was reported that spike-specific CD8+ and CD4+ T cell responses were substantially broad after vaccination. Placebo recipients trailed vaccine recipients in spike-specific TCR breadth. Quantification of TCR breadth and depth may have yielded underestimates of total T cell responses. Vaccinees and placebo recipients showed similar non-spike TCR breadth.

V was trimmed by 1 base and J by 1 base, leaving 11 bases between them. In germline, CDR1 is SNHLY, CDR2 FYNNEI. This CDR3 spans 16 amino acids. Profiled with immunoSEQ multiplex PCR; TCRdb holds only in-frame clones, not every one. The table has some 350,000 clones, about 90% seen once. V usage is TRBV2 and J usage is TRBJ1-5; tentative D call: TRBD1 (6 bases). The sequence derives from a human donor who had recovered from COVID-19. The specimen was peripheral blood, collected after recovery from COVID-19. CDR3: CASSEGGRRSNQPQHF. The CDR3 nucleotides read TGTGCCAGCAGTGAAGGGGGGCGCAGGAGCAATCAGCCCCAGCATTTT.